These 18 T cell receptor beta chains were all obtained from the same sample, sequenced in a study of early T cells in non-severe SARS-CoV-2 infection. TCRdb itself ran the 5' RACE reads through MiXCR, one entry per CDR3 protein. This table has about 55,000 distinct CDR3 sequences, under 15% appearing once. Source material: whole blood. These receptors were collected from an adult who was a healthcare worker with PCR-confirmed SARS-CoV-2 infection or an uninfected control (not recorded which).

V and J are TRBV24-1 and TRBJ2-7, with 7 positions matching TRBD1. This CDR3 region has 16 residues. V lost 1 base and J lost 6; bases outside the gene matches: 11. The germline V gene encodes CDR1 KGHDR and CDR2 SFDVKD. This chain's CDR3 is CATSDFRGTASREQYF. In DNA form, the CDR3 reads TGTGCCACCAGTGATTTTAGAGGGACAGCCTCCCGCGAGCAGTACTTC.

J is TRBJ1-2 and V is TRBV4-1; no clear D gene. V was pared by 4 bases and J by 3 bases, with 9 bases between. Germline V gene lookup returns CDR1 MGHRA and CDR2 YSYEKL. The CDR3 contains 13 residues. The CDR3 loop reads CASSPSPDYGYTF. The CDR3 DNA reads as TGCGCCAGCAGCCCCTCGCCAGACTATGGCTACACCTTC.

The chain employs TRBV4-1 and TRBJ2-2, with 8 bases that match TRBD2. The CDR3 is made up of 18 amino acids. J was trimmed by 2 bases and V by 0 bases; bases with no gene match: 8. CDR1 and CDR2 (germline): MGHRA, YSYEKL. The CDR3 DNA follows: TGCGCCAGCAGCCAAGAGATTGCGGGAGGAGAAAACACCGGGGAGCTGTTTTTT. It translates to CASSQEIAGGENTGELFF.

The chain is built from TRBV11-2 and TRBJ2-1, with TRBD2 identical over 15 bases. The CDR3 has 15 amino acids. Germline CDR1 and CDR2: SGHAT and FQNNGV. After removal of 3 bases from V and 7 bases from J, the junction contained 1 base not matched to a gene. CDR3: CASSLGLAGGNEQFF. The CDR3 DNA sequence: TGTGCCAGCAGCTTGGGACTAGCGGGAGGAAATGAGCAGTTCTTC.

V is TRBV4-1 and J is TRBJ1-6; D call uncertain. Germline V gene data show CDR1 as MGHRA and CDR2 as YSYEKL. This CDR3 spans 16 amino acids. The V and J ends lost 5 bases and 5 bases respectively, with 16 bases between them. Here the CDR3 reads CASSIRTVENNSPLHF. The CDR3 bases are TGCGCCAGCAGCATCCGGACGGTAGAAAATAATTCACCCCTCCACTTT.

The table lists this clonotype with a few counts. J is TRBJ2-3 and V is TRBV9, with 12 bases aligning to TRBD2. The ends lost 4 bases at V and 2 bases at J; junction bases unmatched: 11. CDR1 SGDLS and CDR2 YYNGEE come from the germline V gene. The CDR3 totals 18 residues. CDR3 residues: CASSRTSGMGGLTDTQYF. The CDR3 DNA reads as TGTGCCAGCAGCCGGACTAGCGGGATGGGCGGGCTCACAGATACGCAGTATTTT.

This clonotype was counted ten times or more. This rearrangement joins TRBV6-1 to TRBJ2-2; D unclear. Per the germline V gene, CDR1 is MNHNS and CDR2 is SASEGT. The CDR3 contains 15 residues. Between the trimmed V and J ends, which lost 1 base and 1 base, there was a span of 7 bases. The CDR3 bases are TGTGCCAGCAGTGAAGTGGTGAAGAACACCGGGGAGCTGTTTTTT. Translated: CASSEVVKNTGELFF.

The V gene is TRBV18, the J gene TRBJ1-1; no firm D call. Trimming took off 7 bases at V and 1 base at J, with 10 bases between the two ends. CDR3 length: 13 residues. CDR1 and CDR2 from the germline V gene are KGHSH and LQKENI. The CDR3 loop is CASLSTRNTEAFF. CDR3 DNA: TGTGCCAGCTTGTCGACAAGGAACACTGAAGCTTTCTTT.

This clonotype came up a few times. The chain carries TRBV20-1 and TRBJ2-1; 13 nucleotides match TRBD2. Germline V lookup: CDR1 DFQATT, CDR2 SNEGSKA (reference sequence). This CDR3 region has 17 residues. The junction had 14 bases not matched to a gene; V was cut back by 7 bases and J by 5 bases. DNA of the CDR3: TGCAGTGTCCACCCCACCCTCGGGACTAGCGGGAACAATGAGCAGTTCTTC. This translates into CSVHPTLGTSGNNEQFF.

For the CDR3, the DNA is TGTGCCAGCAGCCAAGATTATCGGGGAGGCTACACCTTC. Translation gives CASSQDYRGGYTF. The rearrangement uses TRBV14 and TRBJ1-2, with no clear D. V dropped 0 bases and J dropped 8 bases, with 10 bases sitting between them. Per the germline V gene, CDR1 is SGHDN and CDR2 is FVKESK. The CDR3 contains 13 residues. Complete variable domain (other parts from reference TRBV14 and TRBJ1-2): EAGVTQFPSHSVIEKGQTVTLRCDPISGHDNLYWYRRVMGKEIKFLLHFVKESKQDESGMPNNRFLAERTGGTYSTLKVQPAELEDSGVYFCASSQDYRGGYTFGSGTRLTVV.

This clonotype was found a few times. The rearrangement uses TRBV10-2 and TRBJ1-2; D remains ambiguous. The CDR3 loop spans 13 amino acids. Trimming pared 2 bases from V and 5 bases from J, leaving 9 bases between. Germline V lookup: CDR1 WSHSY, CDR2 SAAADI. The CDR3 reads CASSEKPEYGYTF. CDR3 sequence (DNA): TGCGCCAGCAGTGAGAAGCCGGAGTATGGCTACACCTTC.

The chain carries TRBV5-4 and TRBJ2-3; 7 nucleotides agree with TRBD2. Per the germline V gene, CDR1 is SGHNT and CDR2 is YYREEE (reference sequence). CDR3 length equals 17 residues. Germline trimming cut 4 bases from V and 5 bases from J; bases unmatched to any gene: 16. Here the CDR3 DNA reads TGTGCCAGCAGCCCCCCGGGGACCGGGGGGTGGGGAGATACGCAGTATTTT. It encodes CASSPPGTGGWGDTQYF.

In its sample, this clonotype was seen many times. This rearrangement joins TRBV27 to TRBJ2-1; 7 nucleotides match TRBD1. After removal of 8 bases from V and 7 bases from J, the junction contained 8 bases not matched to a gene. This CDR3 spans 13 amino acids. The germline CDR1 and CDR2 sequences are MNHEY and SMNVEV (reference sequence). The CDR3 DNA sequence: TGTGCCAGCTCGGACAGGTCGGGGAATGAGCAGTTCTTC. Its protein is CASSDRSGNEQFF.

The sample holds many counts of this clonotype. The CDR3 bases are TGTGCCAGCAGTTACTTTTTAGGAGATACGCAGTATTTT. Residues: CASSYFLGDTQYF. The genes are TRBV28 and TRBJ2-3; D is undetermined. Germline loops: CDR1 MDHEN, CDR2 SYDVKM. The V end was cut by 4 bases, the J end by 5 bases, with 10 bases between. The CDR3 length is 13 residues. The full variable domain, with the rest looked up from reference TRBV28 and TRBJ2-3, is DVKVTQSSRYLVKRTGEKVFLECVQDMDHENMFWYRQDPGLGLRLIYFSYDVKMKEKGDIPEGYSVSREKKERFSLILESASTNQTSMYLCASSYFLGDTQYFGPGTRLTVL.

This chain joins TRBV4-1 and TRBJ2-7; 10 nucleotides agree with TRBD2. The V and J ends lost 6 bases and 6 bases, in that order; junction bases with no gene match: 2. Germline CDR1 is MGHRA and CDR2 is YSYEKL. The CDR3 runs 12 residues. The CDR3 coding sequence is TGCGCCAGCAGTCCTAGCGGGAGCGAGCAGTACTTC. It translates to CASSPSGSEQYF.

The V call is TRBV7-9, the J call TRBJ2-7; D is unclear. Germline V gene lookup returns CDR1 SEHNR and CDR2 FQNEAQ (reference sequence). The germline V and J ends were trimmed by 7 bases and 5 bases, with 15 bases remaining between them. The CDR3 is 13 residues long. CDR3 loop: CASKEGPANEQYF. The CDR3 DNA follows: TGTGCCAGCAAAGAAGGTCCTGCCAACGAGCAGTACTTC.

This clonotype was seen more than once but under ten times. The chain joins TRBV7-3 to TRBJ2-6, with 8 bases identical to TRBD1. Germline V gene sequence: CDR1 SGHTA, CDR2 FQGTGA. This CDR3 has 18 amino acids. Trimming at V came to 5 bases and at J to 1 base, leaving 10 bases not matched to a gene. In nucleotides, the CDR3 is TGTGCCAGCAGCCCCCGTGGACAGGGTTCTTCTGGGGCCAACGTCCTGACTTTC. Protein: CASSPRGQGSSGANVLTF.

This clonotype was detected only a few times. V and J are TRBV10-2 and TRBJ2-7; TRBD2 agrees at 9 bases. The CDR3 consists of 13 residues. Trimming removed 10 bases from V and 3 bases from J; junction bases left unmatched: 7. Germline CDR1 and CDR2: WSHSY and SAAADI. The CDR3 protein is CAIRTSAFYEQYF. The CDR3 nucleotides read TGCGCCATCAGGACTAGCGCCTTCTACGAGCAGTACTTC.